Listed here are 8 T cell receptor beta chains from one sample, sequenced in a study of tumor-infiltrating lymphocytes in primary liver carcinoma. Making TCR beta cDNA involved 400 to 600 ng total RNA and a constant-region primer. Modified slightly, ARM-PCR produced TCR beta libraries over three nested multiplex PCR rounds. Running 10 cycles apiece, the first two PCR rounds relied on TRBV1-TRBV30 forward primers together with a C-beta reverse primer. TCRdb recomputed calls from the multiplex PCR reads with MiXCR, one row per CDR3 protein. The data hold nearly 50,000 distinct CDR3 sequences, with about 80% observed a single time. For each extraction, RNA and DNA were obtained together from about 20-30 mg of unsorted bulk tissue. Sequenced input: liver tumor tissue from sampling region 3. The subset is: tumor region T3, left-lateral pole. The source of these receptors is a man between 40 and 49 years old with primary liver carcinoma and hepatitis B virus infection.

This clonotype was found once. This chain connects TRBV4-1 to TRBJ2-1; possibly TRBD1 or TRBD2 for D (5 bases each). V lost 9 bases and J 10 bases, leaving 25 bases between the germline ends. CDR3 length equals 15 residues. The V gene's germline CDR1 is MGHRA and CDR2 YSYEKL. The CDR3 DNA follows: TGCGCCAGTAGTCAAGTTTCTAGCAACTCAGGGGAGCAGTTCTTC. Amino acids: CASSQVSSNSGEQFF.

This chain joins TRBV29-1 and TRBJ1-1; 8 nucleotides match TRBD1. From germline, CDR1 is SQVTM and CDR2 ANQGSEA. This CDR3 is built from 15 residues. Germline trimming cut 1 base from V and 7 bases from J; bases unmatched to any gene: 11. This CDR3 reads CSVEARDRSHLEAFF. CDR3 sequence (DNA): TGCAGCGTTGAAGCGCGGGACAGGAGTCACCTTGAAGCTTTCTTT. Drawing the rest from reference TRBV29-1 and TRBJ1-1, the complete variable domain is SAVISQKPSRDICQRGTSLTIQCQVDSQVTMMFWYRQQPGQSLTLIATANQGSEATYESGFVIDKFPISRPNLTFSTLTVSNMSPEDSSIYLCSVEARDRSHLEAFFGQGTRLTVV.

Concerning this clonotype itself: At one boundary the junction diverges from the germline segment, which might be a read error. V and J are TRBV6-1 and TRBJ1-2; D gene uncertain. The CDR3 is 14 residues long. Germline V gene data show CDR1 as MNHNS and CDR2 as SASEGT. The CDR3 region has the DNA TGTGCTACTCTCATGACAAGGGTGGACTATGGTTACACCTTC. Its translation is CATLMTRVDYGYTF.

Worth noting for this clonotype: One base away lies a much larger clone, so this may be a sequencing read error. The V and J genes are TRBV5-1 and TRBJ2-7, with D perhaps given as TRBD1 or TRBD2 (5 bases each). Looked up from germline, CDR1 is SGHRS and CDR2 is YFSETQ. The CDR3 is 14 amino acids. The CDR3 reads CTSSLGVGSYEQYF. The CDR3 DNA sequence: TGCACCAGCAGCTTGGGGGTGGGGTCCTACGAGCAGTACTTC.

Remarks on this clonotype: One end of the junction fails to match germline, which may point to a read error. The chain joins TRBV10-2 to TRBJ2-1, with 7 bases aligning to TRBD2. CDR1 is WSHSY and CDR2 is SAAADI in the germline V gene. The CDR3 is 16 residues long. CDR3 residues: CASSESRASGYNEQSF. CDR3 DNA sequence: TGCGCCAGCAGTGAGTCGAGAGCTAGCGGTTACAATGAGCAGTCCTTC.

With respect to this clonotype: Because the CDR3 is missing its conserved closing phenylalanine or tryptophan, this is likely a read error. The chain joins TRBV4-2 to TRBJ1-2; D is uncertain. Germline V lookup: CDR1 LGHNA, CDR2 YNFKEQ. The CDR3 has 14 residues. The germline V and J ends were trimmed by 1 base and 3 bases, with 9 bases remaining between them. The CDR3 sequence: CASSQGDGDYGYTL. The CDR3 nucleotides are TGTGCCAGCAGCCAAGGTGACGGAGACTATGGCTACACCCTC.

Concerning this clonotype itself: The junction departs from the called germline gene at one end, perhaps through a read error. The genes are TRBV6-5 and TRBJ1-2; no reliable D call. The germline V gene encodes CDR1 MNHEY and CDR2 SVGAGI. The CDR3 has 14 residues. The CDR3 spells CASSYGRVVYGYTF. In nucleotides, the CDR3 is TGTGCCAGCAGTTACGGTCGGGTAGTCTATGGCTATACCTTC.

Note on this clonotype: With a much larger clone just one base away, this may be a read error. This sequence joins TRBV28 and TRBJ1-1, with D unresolved. The CDR3 is made up of 14 amino acids. V lost 2 bases to trimming and J lost 3 bases, with 10 bases between them. CDR1 and CDR2 (germline): MDHEN, SYDVKM. Here the CDR3 DNA reads TGTGCCAGCAGTTTAGATACGGATTACACTGAAGCTTTCTTT. This encodes CASSLDTDYTEAFF.